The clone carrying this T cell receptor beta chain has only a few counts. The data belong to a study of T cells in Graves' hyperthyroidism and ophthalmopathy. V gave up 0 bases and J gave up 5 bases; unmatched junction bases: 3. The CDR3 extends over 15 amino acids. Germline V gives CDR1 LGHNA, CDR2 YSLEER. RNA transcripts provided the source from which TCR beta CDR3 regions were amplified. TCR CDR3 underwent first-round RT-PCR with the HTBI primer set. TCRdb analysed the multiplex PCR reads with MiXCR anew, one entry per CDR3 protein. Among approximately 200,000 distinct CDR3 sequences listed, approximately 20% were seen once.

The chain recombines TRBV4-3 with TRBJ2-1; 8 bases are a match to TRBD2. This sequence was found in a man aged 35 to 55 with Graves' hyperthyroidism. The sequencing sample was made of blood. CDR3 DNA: TGCGCCAGCAGCCAAGAGACTAGCGCCGACAATGAGCAGTTCTTC. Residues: CASSQETSADNEQFF.